The sequence of this TCR beta chain was determined in a study of CD8 T cells in ankylosing spondylitis. General observations from the study: Peripheral blood held disease-linked clones only at relatively low frequency, and these were CD8+. One TCR beta motif, made up of under ten highly homologous variants, appeared characteristic of ankylosing spondylitis blood. Clones tied to disease were said to be significantly enriched in matched ankylosing spondylitis synovial fluid.

This clonotype has more than one count but fewer than ten. Its antigen is not identified. The V end was cut by 6 bases, the J end by 0 bases, with 18 bases between. The CDR3 covers 17 residues. A quantitative 5'-RACE method, one with molecular barcodes, was used to make TCR beta libraries. From the 5' RACE reads, TCRdb called clonotypes with MiXCR, one entry per CDR3 protein. The sample lists roughly 230,000 distinct CDR3 sequences, 15% to 20% occurring once. This clonotype was obtained from a male donor with ankylosing spondylitis or in good health (not recorded which). The chain links TRBV12-3 or TRBV12-4 to TRBJ2-1; the D gene is possibly TRBD2 (5 bases). Sequenced input: blood, either unsorted or a sorted T cell fraction (not recorded which). The CDR3 sequence: CASRPTTPGFSYNEQFF. CDR3 DNA: TGTGCCAGCAGACCCACTACCCCGGGATTCTCCTACAATGAGCAGTTCTTC.